This T cell receptor (beta chain) was found in a study of blood T cells in healthy people across ages (dated by TCRdb to about 2015). About the investigation overall: In model experiments, template switching captured about one uniquely barcoded TCR beta cDNA molecule for every two T cells. Four age groups were formed from the donors: young (average about 16 years), middle-aged (approximately 39), aged (roughly 59) and long-lived (roughly 88). To avoid experimental bias, donors of different ages were randomly spread across the sequencing lanes. The study measured age-related changes in TCR beta repertoire diversity using deep sequencing normalized with unique cDNA molecular identifiers. For two donors (one aged 18 to 29 and one aged 80 or older), the study analyzed two additional independent replicas of 1 million unique cDNA reads from the same blood draw. Study-wide conclusions, independent of this receptor: Because donor CMV infection status was unknown, age-related changes in expanded clonotypes were potentially confounded. Compared with the aged group, the long-lived group had more naive CD4+ T cells, fewer expanded clones and increased TCR diversity, suggesting age selection. Observed TCR beta diversity per million T cells fell roughly linearly with age, and a significant reduction was already apparent by age roughly 40. A strong correlation was found between observed TCR beta diversity and the percentage of naive T cells measured by flow cytometry. Total diversity estimates from one million sequenced T cells were considered lower bounds and underestimates. Since profiling was done on bulk unsorted PBMCs, naive and antigen-experienced compartments could not be conclusively compared.

Turning to this clonotype: Its antigen is still unknown. Base qualities are not provided; no much larger clone lies one nucleotide away.

The CDR3 runs 16 residues from the cysteine to the phenylalanine. The retained sequence is limited to the CDR3, 48 bases, with the frame set at the first base. V lost 0 bases and J lost 2 bases, and the count of bases not matched to a germline gene is 1. CDR1 and CDR2, looked up from the germline V gene (reference sequence), are PRHDT and FYEKMQ. The 40 or so donors, aged about 6 to 95 years, were systemically healthy Caucasian individuals from Russia. Each donor gave about 9.7 milliliters of peripheral blood, drawn into EDTA-treated Vacutainer tubes. PBMCs were isolated by Ficoll-Paque density-gradient centrifugation, with at least 6.5 million obtained per sample. Trizol reagent was used to extract total RNA from the PBMCs, yielding at least 6 micrograms per sample. For every donor, an aliquot of PBMCs went through flow cytometry to measure the percentages of naive CD45RAhigh/CD27high T cells. Receptors were amplified or captured by 5' RACE. The second PCR ran for roughly 7 to 12 cycles and used a J-beta primer mix along with a sample-barcoded 5' primer. A template-switch 5' adaptor carrying 12 random nucleotides introduced a unique molecular identifier onto each TCR beta cDNA molecule. At least 2.5 million CDR3-containing paired-end reads were obtained from each sample. First-strand cDNA was synthesized from all RNA with the Mint cDNA synthesis kit, primed by a TRBC-specific oligonucleotide. Following uracil-DNA glycosylase treatment, all cDNA underwent a first 18-cycle PCR with the universal primers M1SS and BC2_uni_R. In the paper's pipeline: For normalization, 1 million high-quality reads, each with a distinct molecular identifier, were randomly selected from each sample. Reads sharing molecular identifiers were discarded rather than binned into consensus sequences. MiTCR, with a Q25 quality threshold and the strictest error-elimination algorithm, was used for CDR3 identification, clonotype clustering and error correction. Lower-bound total TCR beta diversity was estimated with a nonparametric unseen species model using Euler transformation. TCRdb trimmed the raw reads at Q25, called clones with MiXCR and kept productive beta chains. Rows with a matching CDR3 protein are joined into one entry that keeps the most common DNA and genes. TCRdb, not the authors, supplied the V and J calls. The sample records 1.8 million or so distinct CDR3 sequences, 39% of which are singletons. Clones ranked in the top ten supply 23% of the sample.

Sequences were obtained from blood. The chain joins TRBV13 to TRBJ2-3, with 11 bases matching TRBD2. The receptor was isolated from a human donor in good health. The DNA sequence is as follows: TGTGCCAGCAGCTTAGGTAGCGGGGGGGCCACAGATACGCAGTATTTT. Its amino acids are CASSLGSGGATDTQYF.